The present entry profiles one TCR beta chain with its context. These data come from a study of human T cells and chemical hapten exposure. For the study at large: Weekly scalp doses of diphenylcyclopropenone were given to patients during the approximately 23-week study.

Time point here: patch test 1, 2 weeks after DPC sensitization. Regarding treatment: therapeutic diphenylcyclopropenone sensitization with weekly scalp DPC. TCRdb fed the RACE reads into MiXCR, producing one record per CDR3 protein. The table lists 74,000 or so distinct CDR3 sequences, 10% to 15% of them singletons. Sequenced here: whole blood, sampled in connection with sensitization to the hapten diphenylcyclopropenone (DPC). This receptor was identified in a woman aged 60-75 years with alopecia areata. Some clones in this sample may be carry-over from other donors' samples.

Written as DNA, the CDR3 is TGTGCCAGCAGCTTATGGGCTAGCGGACCCACAGATACGCAGTATTTT. This gives the protein CASSLWASGPTDTQYF. This chain connects TRBV7-3 to TRBJ2-3; 7 positions agree with TRBD2. The germline V gene has CDR1 SGHTA and CDR2 FQGTGA. Losses at the gene ends were 2 bases for V and 2 bases for J; bases not matched to a gene: 7. This CDR3 is 16 amino acids long.